The 19 T cell receptor beta chains presented below share a single source sample, sequenced in a study of T-cell memory formation after mild COVID-19. One entry per CDR3 protein, called by TCRdb with MiXCR from the 5' RACE reads. Here the sample spans about 290,000 distinct CDR3 sequences, under 20% being singletons. The specimen was PBMCs or a T cell subset sorted from them (not recorded which). These receptor sequences come from a man in his late teens or twenties who had mild COVID-19 (a few samples of this study predate the infection). Cell type and time point are not known.

In this sample, this clonotype turned up a few times. The rearrangement uses TRBV7-2 and TRBJ2-1; D possibly corresponds to TRBD2 (6 bases). Trimming took off 5 bases at V and 5 bases at J, with 13 bases between the two ends. Germline-derived CDR1 and CDR2 are SGHTA and FQGNSA. This CDR3 comprises 14 residues. The DNA for the CDR3 is TGTGCCAGCAGCCCGGGACTTCAACACAATGAGCAGTTCTTC. Its translation is CASSPGLQHNEQFF.

The rearrangement joins TRBV7-3 to TRBJ2-5; unclear D gene. The CDR3 is made up of 13 amino acids. Germline V lookup: CDR1 SGHTA, CDR2 FQGTGA. Deletions cut 5 bases from V and 1 base from J, with 8 bases between. CDR3 sequence reads: CASSTNLQETQYF. The CDR3 DNA follows: TGTGCCAGCAGCACCAACCTCCAAGAGACCCAGTACTTC.

The chain links TRBV29-1 to TRBJ1-2; no clear D. The CDR3 runs 14 residues. V dropped 2 bases and J dropped 4 bases, with 14 bases sitting between them. Germline CDR1 is SQVTM and CDR2 is ANQGSEA. The CDR3 nucleotides are TGCAGCGTTGAAACTGCGGCAGGCCCCTATGGCTACACCTTC. Its translation is CSVETAAGPYGYTF.

The chain carries TRBV4-3 and TRBJ2-5, with D tentatively TRBD1 or TRBD2 (5 bases each). The CDR3 covers 16 residues. Trimming took off 0 bases at V and 3 bases at J, with 14 bases between the two ends. Germline-derived CDR1 and CDR2 are LGHNA and YSLEER. The CDR3 coding sequence is TGCGCCAGCAGCCAAGATCGGGGCAGGCTCAAAGAGACCCAGTACTTC. Translated: CASSQDRGRLKETQYF.

The chain joins TRBV6-1 to TRBJ1-2; D is unclear. Trimming removed 7 bases from V and 3 bases from J, with 9 bases in between. Germline V lookup: CDR1 MNHNS, CDR2 SASEGT. CDR3 size: 12 residues. In nucleotides, the CDR3 is TGTGCCAGCACCTTTTGGGACTATGGCTACACCTTC. Protein product: CASTFWDYGYTF.

The sample holds a few counts of this clonotype. V and J are TRBV6-2 or TRBV6-3 and TRBJ1-2; D remains ambiguous. Germline V CDR1 and CDR2: MNHEY, SVGEGT. V lost 7 bases and J 2 bases, leaving 11 bases between the germline ends. The CDR3 runs 13 residues. CDR3 residues: CASTPDGNYGYTF. The CDR3 DNA reads as TGTGCCAGCACCCCCGACGGGAACTATGGCTACACCTTC.

This chain joins TRBV28 and TRBJ1-6, with a possible D match to TRBD1 (5 bases). Germline V gene sequence: CDR1 MDHEN, CDR2 SYDVKM. The germline V and J ends were trimmed by 5 bases and 5 bases, with 13 bases remaining between them. The CDR3 has 15 amino acids. The CDR3 DNA is TGTGCCAGCAGTGGGAATGAGGGGAATAATTCACCCCTCCACTTT. It is translated as CASSGNEGNNSPLHF.

This clonotype has a handful of counts. The chain couples TRBV7-6 to TRBJ1-1, with 8 bases identical to TRBD1. From germline, CDR1 is SGHVS and CDR2 FNYEAQ. The J segment lost 0 bases and the V segment lost 1 base, leaving 1 base of the junction unmatched. This CDR3 region has 15 residues. CDR3 sequence reads: CASSLGTGLNTEAFF. CDR3 DNA sequence: TGTGCCAGCAGCTTAGGGACAGGGTTGAACACTGAAGCTTTCTTT.

The chain recombines TRBV5-1 with TRBJ2-3; either TRBD1 or TRBD2 may supply D (5 bases each). The germline V gene encodes CDR1 SGHRS and CDR2 YFSETQ. The CDR3 consists of 15 residues. V was clipped by 5 bases and J by 6 bases, with 19 bases between them. DNA of the CDR3: TGCGCCAGCAGTCAGGGACCGAATCAAGGGGATACGCAGTATTTT. It is translated as CASSQGPNQGDTQYF.

This clonotype was detected a few times. The chain carries TRBV7-2 and TRBJ2-3; 11 positions agree with TRBD2. V shed 0 bases and J 4 bases; nucleotides not matched to a gene: 0. From germline, CDR1 is SGHTA and CDR2 FQGNSA. CDR3 length: 15 amino acids. CDR3 sequence (DNA): TGTGCCAGCAGCTTAGCTAGCGGGGGGGCAGATACGCAGTATTTT. Protein: CASSLASGGADTQYF.

This clonotype was seen a few times. The chain recombines TRBV6-5 with TRBJ1-5, with D unclear. The V gene's germline CDR1 is MNHEY and CDR2 SVGAGI. This CDR3 spans 15 amino acids. V lost 5 bases and J 3 bases, leaving 14 bases between the germline ends. The CDR3 reads CASSPGGQINQPQHF. The CDR3 DNA reads TGTGCCAGCAGTCCCGGTGGGCAGATCAATCAGCCCCAGCATTTT.

The CDR3 region is CASHSNGHHEQFF. For the CDR3, the DNA is TGTGCCAGTCATAGCAATGGTCACCATGAGCAGTTCTTC. This chain connects TRBV12-3 or TRBV12-4 to TRBJ2-1; unclear D gene. The CDR3 length is 13 residues. V gave up 9 bases and J gave up 8 bases, with 17 bases separating them.

V gene TRBV6-1 combines with J gene TRBJ1-2; 7 bases align to TRBD1. This CDR3 has 14 amino acids. The V segment lost 6 bases and the J segment 5 bases; nucleotides outside the gene matches: 9. Germline CDR1 is MNHNS and CDR2 is SASEGT. CDR3 sequence reads: CASSGQVTGYGYTF. The CDR3 nucleotides read TGTGCCAGCAGCGGACAGGTCACGGGATATGGCTACACCTTC.

The chain combines TRBV29-1 with TRBJ2-3; maybe TRBD2 (5 bases). Trimming removed 6 bases from V and 3 bases from J, with 19 bases in between. CDR3 length: 15 amino acids. Germline lookup yields CDR1 SQVTM and CDR2 ANQGSEA. CDR3 residues: CSVTGGLIQTDTQYF. Here the CDR3 DNA reads TGCAGCGTCACGGGCGGACTGATCCAAACAGATACGCAGTATTTT.

In this sample, this clonotype turned up a few times. This chain links TRBV20-1 with TRBJ2-5; 11 bases fit TRBD2. Unmatched junction bases numbered 9, after V lost 5 bases and J lost 7 bases. CDR3 length: 14 amino acids. Germline V gene lookup returns CDR1 DFQATT and CDR2 SNEGSKA (reference sequence). The CDR3 sequence: CSAGLAGSGGTQYF. The CDR3 nucleotides read TGCAGTGCTGGACTAGCGGGTTCGGGCGGGACCCAGTACTTC.

The chain combines TRBV5-1 with TRBJ2-7, with D perhaps being TRBD1 or TRBD2 (5 bases each). This CDR3 contains 15 residues. Deletions cut 0 bases from V and 0 bases from J, with 10 bases between. The germline V gene has CDR1 SGHRS and CDR2 YFSETQ. The CDR3 region is CASSLGGVRSYEQYF. In DNA, the CDR3 is TGCGCCAGCAGCTTGGGAGGGGTCCGCTCCTACGAGCAGTACTTC.

The V gene is TRBV12-3 or TRBV12-4, the J gene TRBJ1-5; D is unclear. Trimming shortened V by 3 bases and J by 2 bases, and 8 bases separated the two germline ends. The CDR3 consists of 14 residues. CDR3 region: CASSLRQGNQPQHF. Written as DNA, the CDR3 is TGTGCCAGCAGTTTGCGGCAGGGCAATCAGCCCCAGCATTTT.

V usage is TRBV7-9 and J usage is TRBJ1-1; D possibly corresponds to TRBD1 (6 bases). The CDR3 is 13 residues long. Trimming shortened V by 9 bases and J by 4 bases, and 15 bases separated the two germline ends. Germline V gene lookup returns CDR1 SEHNR and CDR2 FQNEAQ (reference sequence). In DNA form, the CDR3 reads TGTGCCAGTATCAAGGGGGAGGCCACTGAAGCTTTCTTT. Amino acid sequence: CASIKGEATEAFF. Combining the CDR3 with reference TRBV7-9 and TRBJ1-1 gives the whole variable domain DTGVSQNPRHKITKRGQNVTFRCDPISEHNRLYWYRQTLGQGPEFLTYFQNEAQLEKSRLLSDRFSAERPKGSFSTLEIQRTEQGDSAMYLCASIKGEATEAFFGQGTRLTVV.

This chain links TRBV20-1 with TRBJ2-3; 9 nucleotides align to TRBD2. This CDR3 has 15 residues. Germline assignment: CDR1 DFQATT and CDR2 SNEGSKA (reference sequence). The J segment lost 3 bases and the V segment lost 1 base, leaving 5 bases of the junction unmatched. CDR3 DNA sequence: TGCAGTGCTAGAGTGCTAGCGGGGTGGACAGATACGCAGTATTTT. Translated, it gives CSARVLAGWTDTQYF.